Below, 16 T cell receptor beta chains from the same sample are listed, as sequenced in a study of cytomegalovirus exposure and HLA in healthy donors. The primer mix had 60 Vbeta and 13 Jbeta primers. Produced via immunoSEQ multiplex PCR; TCRdb's table is partial and in-frame only. This table has 85,000 to 120,000 clones, roughly two thirds appearing once. What was sequenced was PBMCs. The receptors were gathered from a female donor in good health and CMV-seronegative.

This clone was detected only once. The rearrangement uses TRBV15 and TRBJ2-7; TRBD2 matches at 15 bases. With 5 bases clipped from V and 2 bases from J, the junction kept 10 bases outside the gene matches. The CDR3 is 18 amino acids. The germline V gene has CDR1 LNHNV and CDR2 YYDKDF (reference sequence). The CDR3 coding sequence is TGTGCCACCAGCGGTTCCGGGACTAGCGGGAGGTGGACCTACGAGCAGTACTTC. This gives the protein CATSGSGTSGRWTYEQYF.

The genes are TRBV11-2 and TRBJ2-7, with unresolved D. The CDR3 is 14 amino acids. With 0 bases removed from V and 2 bases from J, the gap between germline ends came to 8 bases. CDR1 SGHAT and CDR2 FQNNGV come from the germline V gene. CDR3: CASSLELGPYEQYF. As DNA, the CDR3 is TGTGCCAGCAGCTTAGAGCTAGGCCCCTACGAGCAGTACTTC.

This clone was seen more than once but under ten times. The chain has TRBV28 and TRBJ2-2; tentatively, D is TRBD2 (7 bases). Germline CDR1 MDHEN, CDR2 SYDVKM. The CDR3 has 17 amino acids. V was trimmed by 6 bases and J by 1 base, leaving 18 bases between them. Here the CDR3 DNA reads TGTGCCAGCAGGGGGACTACAGGGACCCTGAACACCGGGGAGCTGTTTTTT. It translates to CASRGTTGTLNTGELFF.

The rearrangement joins TRBV29-1 to TRBJ1-1; no clear D. The germline V gene encodes CDR1 SQVTM and CDR2 ANQGSEA. V lost 7 bases and J lost 3, with 9 bases in between. CDR3 length: 11 residues. CDR3 in amino acids: CSAGEDTEAFF. CDR3 coding DNA: TGCAGCGCTGGGGAGGACACTGAAGCTTTCTTT.

The chain links TRBV5-1 to TRBJ2-5, with a weak D call TRBD1 (5 bases). V lost 4 bases and J lost 5, with 12 bases in between. The CDR3 totals 13 residues. Germline CDR1 reads SGHRS; CDR2 reads YFSETQ. CDR3 amino acids: CASSPVPGETQYF. CDR3 DNA: TGCGCCAGCAGCCCCGTCCCAGGGGAGACCCAGTACTTC.

The rearrangement uses TRBV30 and TRBJ1-5, with TRBD1 matching 7 bases. Germline trimming cut 5 bases from V and 0 bases from J; bases unmatched to any gene: 7. Per germline, CDR1 GTSNPN and CDR2 SVGIG (reference sequence). The CDR3 loop spans 15 amino acids. The CDR3 protein is CAWGSTGDSNQPQHF. DNA for the CDR3: TGTGCCTGGGGGTCTACAGGGGATAGCAATCAGCCCCAGCATTTT.

This chain connects TRBV11-2 to TRBJ1-6; no clear D. The CDR3 totals 15 residues. CDR1 is SGHAT, CDR2 FQNNGV, per germline. The V end lost 0 bases, the J end lost 7 bases, and 10 bases lay between the germline ends. Written as DNA, the CDR3 is TGTGCCAGCAGCTTAGACGCACAGCCGAATTCACCCCTCCACTTT. This codes for CASSLDAQPNSPLHF.

This clone appeared a single time. The V gene is TRBV6-1, the J gene TRBJ1-1; D gene uncertain. The CDR3 is 10 amino acids. The germline V and J ends were trimmed by 7 bases and 8 bases, with 8 bases remaining between them. The germline gives CDR1 MNHNS, CDR2 SASEGT. This CDR3 is CASTLLEAFF. CDR3 in DNA: TGTGCCAGCACCCTCCTCGAAGCTTTCTTT.

This clone was seen more than once but under ten times. The J gene is TRBJ1-2, the V gene TRBV2, with 8 bases lining up with TRBD1. Looked up from germline, CDR1 is SNHLY and CDR2 is FYNNEI. After removal of 7 bases from V and 6 bases from J, the junction contained 10 bases not matched to a gene. There are 14 residues in the CDR3. The CDR3 bases are TGTGCCAGCAACCCCCGGGTGACAGGGGATGGCTACACCTTC. It yields the protein CASNPRVTGDGYTF.

The chain carries TRBV11-3 and TRBJ2-1, with D possibly being TRBD1 (6 bases). The germline V gene encodes CDR1 SGHNT and CDR2 YENEEA. V was trimmed by 1 base and J by 3 bases, leaving 10 bases between them. CDR3 size: 15 residues. The CDR3 region is CASSLATGYYNEQFF. The CDR3 DNA sequence: TGTGCCAGCAGCTTAGCCACAGGGTACTACAATGAGCAGTTCTTC.

V gene TRBV15 combines with J gene TRBJ1-2; D unclear. From germline, CDR1 is LNHNV and CDR2 YYDKDF (reference sequence). This CDR3 spans 14 amino acids. Trimming left V 0 bases short and J 3 bases short, with 8 bases between. CDR3 coding DNA: TGTGCCACCAGCAGAGATAGGAGGGACTATGGCTACACCTTC. Translating it yields CATSRDRRDYGYTF.

The chain recombines TRBV7-3 with TRBJ2-3, with D possibly being TRBD2 (5 bases). Per germline, CDR1 SGHTA and CDR2 FQGTGA. Trimming took off 3 bases at V and 6 bases at J, with 16 bases between the two ends. The CDR3 contains 15 residues. In DNA form, the CDR3 reads TGTGCCAGCAGCTTTTCGAGCGGCGCGTGGGATACGCAGTATTTT. Amino acid sequence: CASSFSSGAWDTQYF.

This clone was recorded a few times. V and J are TRBV30 and TRBJ2-7; possible D gene TRBD1, 6 bases. CDR1 and CDR2 (germline): GTSNPN, SVGIG (reference sequence). Deletions cut 2 bases from V and 5 bases from J, with 19 bases between. The CDR3 is 15 residues long. CDR3 bases: TGTGCCTGGAGTCCCCATTCACCTACAGGGCACGAGCAGTACTTC. Translating it yields CAWSPHSPTGHEQYF.

V usage is TRBV18 and J usage is TRBJ2-2; TRBD1 is a possible D gene (5 bases). Germline lookup yields CDR1 KGHSH and CDR2 LQKENI. Trimming pared 0 bases from V and 1 base from J, leaving 6 bases between. The CDR3 contains 15 residues. The CDR3 DNA reads TGTGCCAGCTCACCACCCACAGGGAACACCGGGGAGCTGTTTTTT. As protein: CASSPPTGNTGELFF.

The rearrangement links TRBV15 to TRBJ1-2; maybe TRBD1 (6 bases). Germline CDR1 LNHNV, CDR2 YYDKDF (reference sequence). The germline V and J ends were trimmed by 1 base and 5 bases, with 11 bases remaining between them. This CDR3 spans 14 amino acids. In nucleotides, the CDR3 is TGTGCCACCAGCAGAGTAGGGGGGGATTATGGCTACACCTTC. Its translation is CATSRVGGDYGYTF.

The V gene is TRBV4-3, the J gene TRBJ2-1, with D possibly being TRBD2 (5 bases). Germline CDR1 LGHNA, CDR2 YSLEER. This CDR3 is 18 amino acids long. V was shortened by 1 base and J by 8 bases, with 24 bases between the two germline ends. CDR3 region: CASSQVVSDAGFLDEQFF. CDR3 nucleotide sequence: TGCGCCAGCAGCCAAGTTGTTAGCGACGCAGGCTTCTTGGATGAGCAGTTCTTC.